The T cell receptor (beta chain) described here comes from a study of cytomegalovirus exposure and HLA in healthy donors. Looking at the study overall: T cells numbering some 170 million yielded some 120 million unique TCR beta sequences in an earlier analysis. Study-wide findings and caveats: A later analysis found that most CMV-associated TCR beta chains appeared HLA-restricted. Analysis was performed later, and it showed HLA-associated TCR beta chains to be more clonally expanded than equally common others. In a later analysis, at a false discovery rate of 0.05, fewer than 20,000 TCR beta sequences were associated with HLA alleles.

Losses at the gene ends were 6 bases for V and 3 bases for J; bases not matched to a gene: 6. The germline V gene encodes CDR1 MNHEY and CDR2 SVGAGI. This CDR3 contains 14 residues. About this clone: Its antigen is not known.

The PCR employed 60 Vbeta primers together with 13 Jbeta primers. Measured with immunoSEQ multiplex PCR; TCRdb has only the in-frame clones, and not every one. This table has roughly 200,000 clones, approximately 80% appearing once. Sequenced: PBMCs. The TCR originated in a woman under 40 in good health and CMV-seropositive. The chain couples TRBV6-5 to TRBJ2-7, with 9 nucleotides matching TRBD1. The CDR3 coding sequence is TGTGCCAGCAGCCTCACGACAGGGGGCTACGAGCAGTACTTC. It is translated as CASSLTTGGYEQYF.